This T cell receptor beta chain was identified during a study of T cells in Graves' hyperthyroidism and ophthalmopathy. Ten or more counts support this clonotype. Its specificity is unknown. Not enrolled were patients with uncontrolled infection, other autoimmune disease, pregnancy or lactation. The CDR3 has 14 amino acids. CDR1 and CDR2 from the germline V gene are DFQATT and SNEGSKA (reference sequence). The V gene lost 6 bases and the J gene lost 5 bases, with 19 bases spanning the gap. RNA transcripts provided the source from which TCR beta CDR3 regions were amplified. HTBI primers were employed in a first-round RT-PCR of the TCR CDR3. TCRdb redid the calling of the multiplex PCR reads with MiXCR, one entry per CDR3 protein. This table holds about 560,000 distinct CDR3 sequences, approximately 15% found once. Whole-study results and caveats: Stable hyperthyroidism and ophthalmopathy were separated using 13 V-J signatures.

The receptor's source is a woman aged 18-29 years with Graves' hyperthyroidism. V gene TRBV20-1 combines with J gene TRBJ2-5; D possibly corresponds to TRBD2 (6 bases). The sample taken for sequencing was blood. DNA of the CDR3: TGCAGTGCCCTCGGGACTTGGCCTATGGAGACCCAGTACTTC. This sequence encodes CSALGTWPMETQYF.